Listed below are T cell receptor beta chains from one sample, sequenced in a study of blood T cells in healthy people across ages. MiXCR was run by TCRdb on the 5' RACE reads, yielding one entry per CDR3 protein. The sample lists around 1.5 million distinct CDR3 sequences; about 35% were seen once. Sequencing was done on a sample of blood. All receptors derive from a woman in her 30s in good health. Each CDR3 is given with its conserved first and last residue. Fields, in order: V gene, clone size, D gene, J gene, CDR3 DNA, CDR3 protein. The D gene is left open where the match is weak. A clone size is listed for some rows: how often the clone was seen (once, few, many), or a class if it is expanded.

TRBV5-6	few	NA	TRBJ1-1	TGTGCCAGCAGCTCCTTGGTGGGGGAAGCTTTCTTT	CASSSLVGEAFF
TRBV19	NA	NA	TRBJ2-3	TGTGCCGCAAGCCAAGGGATGGGCACAGATACGCAGTATTTT	CAASQGMGTDTQYF
TRBV5-5	NA	TRBD2	TRBJ2-1	TGTGCCAGCAGCTATTTGAGCGGGGGTAGGGGTGAGCAGTTCTTC	CASSYLSGGRGEQFF
TRBV5-1	NA	TRBD1	TRBJ1-6	TGCGCCAGCAGCCCGGGGGCAGGGGGCCCCTCACCCCTCCACTTT	CASSPGAGGPSPLHF
TRBV20-1	NA	TRBD2	TRBJ2-1	TGCAGTGCCCCGAGTCGAGCGGGGCCGAACACCGGGGAGCAGTTCTTC	CSAPSRAGPNTGEQFF
TRBV2	NA	NA	TRBJ2-2	TGTGCCTCGCACAGGACGAACACCGGGGAGCTGTTTTTT	CASHRTNTGELFF
TRBV29-1	many	NA	TRBJ2-4	TGCAGCGTTGAAGAACGAGGGTCCCCCCTTCACCAAAACATTCAGTACTTC	CSVEERGSPLHQNIQYF
TRBV7-2	NA	NA	TRBJ2-7	TGTGCCAGCAGCTCTTCTGCGGCGAGGGGCCACTACGAGCAGTACTTC	CASSSSAARGHYEQYF
TRBV5-1	NA	NA	TRBJ2-5	TGCGCCAGCAGCCCGAATTCCAACGGCCGGGAGACCCAGTACTTC	CASSPNSNGRETQYF
TRBV3-1	NA	NA	TRBJ2-1	TGTGCCAGCAGCCAAGCCTCATGGGGGCCCGCTCCCTCCTATGAGCAGTTCTTC	CASSQASWGPAPSYEQFF
TRBV12-3/TRBV12-4	many	NA	TRBJ2-5	TGTGCCAGCAGTTTAGTTGCGGCCCACGAGTCCGACCAAGAGACCCAGTACTTC	CASSLVAAHESDQETQYF
TRBV6-1	few	NA	TRBJ2-7	TGTGCCAGCAGTCGCCCGAGAGGGGGTGCGTCAGGGGCCTCCTACGAGCAGTACTTC	CASSRPRGGASGASYEQYF
TRBV4-1	few	NA	TRBJ2-1	TGCGCCAGCAGCCAAGATGGAGGGGCAGGATGGGGCAATGAGCAGTTCTTC	CASSQDGGAGWGNEQFF
TRBV28	many	TRBD2	TRBJ2-1	TGTGCCAGCGGCTCGGCGGGAGGGAACTACAATGAGCAGTTCTTC	CASGSAGGNYNEQFF